This TCR beta chain was obtained from a study of T cell responses to AZD1222 COVID-19 vaccine. Overall study findings and caveats: The study reported that nearly half of spike-specific TCRs target unmutated variant regions. The sample set comprised mostly white British donors with more females, and clonal diversity was possibly underestimated.

As to this clone: Antigen specificity is unknown.

V lost 8 bases, J lost 10 bases, and 17 bases stayed unmatched. The CDR3 spans 16 residues. The germline V gene encodes CDR1 MNHNY and CDR2 SVGAGI (reference sequence). Sequencing was performed with immunoSEQ multiplex PCR; in TCRdb, only in-frame clones are kept and a portion is missing. Of roughly 80,000 clones in the sample, 85% to 90% were seen once. The chain carries TRBV6-6 and TRBJ1-6; TRBD1 matches 7 bases. The input for sequencing was peripheral blood, taken on day 0 of AZD1222 vaccination. The sequence was obtained from an adult in good health. CDR3 sequence: CASRQGFLRGGSPLHF. CDR3 nucleotides: TGTGCCAGCCGACAGGGTTTCCTTAGAGGGGGGTCACCCCTCCACTTT.